The 3 T cell receptor beta chains in this list originate from one sample, sequenced in a study of T cell responses to AZD1222 COVID-19 vaccine. Measured with immunoSEQ multiplex PCR; TCRdb has only the in-frame clones, and not every one. The profile covers 150,000 or so clones, with 85% to 95% appearing a single time and more than 1.1% taken by the ten largest. The sequencing used peripheral blood, collected on day 0 of AZD1222 vaccination. Receptors originate from an adult in good health.

The V and J genes are TRBV28 and TRBJ1-1, with TRBD1 as a possible D gene (6 bases). The CDR3 loop spans 17 amino acids. The germline gives CDR1 MDHEN, CDR2 SYDVKM. Trimming left V 1 base short and J 2 bases short, with 17 bases between. CDR3 sequence (DNA): TGTGCCAGCAGTTTATTGGGGGGGGCCGGATTTAACACTGAAGCTTTCTTT. This sequence encodes CASSLLGGAGFNTEAFF.

The chain joins TRBV9 to TRBJ2-5; D is possibly TRBD2 (6 bases). Germline V gives CDR1 SGDLS, CDR2 YYNGEE. Deletions cut 0 bases from V and 4 bases from J, with 13 bases between. CDR3 length equals 15 residues. Here the CDR3 DNA reads TGTGCCAGCAGCGTAGGCCTAGCCGGGGGAGAGACCCAGTACTTC. It specifies CASSVGLAGGETQYF.

This clone has only one observation. The V gene is TRBV28, the J gene TRBJ2-3, with no clear D. Trimming cost V 6 bases and J 0 bases, with 13 bases left between them. Germline V CDR1 and CDR2: MDHEN, SYDVKM. The CDR3 sequence is 15 residues long. The CDR3 is CASRDGPASTDTQYF. DNA for the CDR3: TGTGCCAGCAGAGACGGCCCAGCTAGCACAGATACGCAGTATTTT.